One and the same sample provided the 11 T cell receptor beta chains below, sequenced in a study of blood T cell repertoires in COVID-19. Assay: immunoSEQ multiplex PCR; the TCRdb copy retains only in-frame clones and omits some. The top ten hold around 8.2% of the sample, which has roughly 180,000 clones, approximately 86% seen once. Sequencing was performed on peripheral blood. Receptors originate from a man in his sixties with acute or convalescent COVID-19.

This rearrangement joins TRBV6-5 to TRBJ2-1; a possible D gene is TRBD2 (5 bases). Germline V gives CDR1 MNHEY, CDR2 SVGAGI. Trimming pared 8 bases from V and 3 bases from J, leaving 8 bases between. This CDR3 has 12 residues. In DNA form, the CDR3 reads TGTGCCAGCCTAGACTACTACAATGAGCAGTTCTTC. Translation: CASLDYYNEQFF.

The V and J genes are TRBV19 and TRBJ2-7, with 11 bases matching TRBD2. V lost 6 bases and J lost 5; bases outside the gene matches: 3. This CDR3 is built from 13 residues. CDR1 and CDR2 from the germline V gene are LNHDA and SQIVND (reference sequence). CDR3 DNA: TGTGCCAGTAGGCTAGCGGGAGGAAACGAGCAGTACTTC. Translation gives CASRLAGGNEQYF.

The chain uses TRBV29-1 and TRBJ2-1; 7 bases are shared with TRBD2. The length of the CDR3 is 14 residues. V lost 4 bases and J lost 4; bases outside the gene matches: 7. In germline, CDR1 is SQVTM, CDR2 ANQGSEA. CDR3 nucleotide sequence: TGCAGCGTTGTTGGGGGGGGAAGATACAATGAGCAGTTCTTC. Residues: CSVVGGGRYNEQFF.

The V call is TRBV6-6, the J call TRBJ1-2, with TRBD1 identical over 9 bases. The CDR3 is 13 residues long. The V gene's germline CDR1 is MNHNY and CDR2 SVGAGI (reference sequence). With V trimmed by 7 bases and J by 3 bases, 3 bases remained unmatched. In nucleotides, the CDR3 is TGTGCCAGCACGGACAGGGGCGACTATGGCTACACCTTC. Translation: CASTDRGDYGYTF.

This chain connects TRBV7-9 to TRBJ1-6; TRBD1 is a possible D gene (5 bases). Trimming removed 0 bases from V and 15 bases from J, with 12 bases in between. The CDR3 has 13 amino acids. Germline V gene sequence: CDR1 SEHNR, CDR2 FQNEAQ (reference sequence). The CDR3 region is CASSLAQGEGLHF. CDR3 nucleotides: TGTGCCAGCAGCTTAGCGCAAGGGGAGGGCCTCCACTTT. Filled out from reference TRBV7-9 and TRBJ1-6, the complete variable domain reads DTGVSQNPRHKITKRGQNVTFRCDPISEHNRLYWYRQTLGQGPEFLTYFQNEAQLEKSRLLSDRFSAERPKGSFSTLEIQRTEQGDSAMYLCASSLAQGEGLHFGNGTRLTVT.

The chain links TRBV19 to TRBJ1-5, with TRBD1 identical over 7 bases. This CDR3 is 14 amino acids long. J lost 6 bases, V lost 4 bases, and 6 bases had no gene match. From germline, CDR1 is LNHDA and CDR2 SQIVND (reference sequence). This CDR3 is CASSTLRDSQPQHF. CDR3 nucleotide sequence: TGTGCCAGTAGTACCCTCCGGGACAGTCAGCCCCAGCATTTT.

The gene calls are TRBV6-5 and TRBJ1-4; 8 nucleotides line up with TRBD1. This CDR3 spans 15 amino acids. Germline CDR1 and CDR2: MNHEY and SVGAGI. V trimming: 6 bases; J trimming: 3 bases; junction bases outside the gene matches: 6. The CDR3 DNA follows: TGTGCCAGCAGAGGACAGGGCGCGGCTAATGAAAAACTGTTTTTT. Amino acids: CASRGQGAANEKLFF.

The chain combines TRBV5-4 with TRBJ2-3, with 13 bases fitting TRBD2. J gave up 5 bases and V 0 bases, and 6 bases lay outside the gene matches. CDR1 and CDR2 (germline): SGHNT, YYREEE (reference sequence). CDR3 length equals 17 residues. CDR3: CASSLGGLAGAGDTQYF. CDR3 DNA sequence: TGTGCCAGCAGCTTGGGCGGACTAGCGGGAGCTGGAGATACGCAGTATTTT.

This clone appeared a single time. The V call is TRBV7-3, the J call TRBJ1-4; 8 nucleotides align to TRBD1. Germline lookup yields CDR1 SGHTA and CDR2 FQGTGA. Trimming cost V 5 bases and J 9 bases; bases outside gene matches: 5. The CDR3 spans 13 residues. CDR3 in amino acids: CASSPGQGQKLFF. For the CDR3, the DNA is TGTGCCAGCAGCCCCGGACAGGGTCAAAAACTGTTTTTT.

The CDR3 DNA sequence: TGTGCCAGTAGTCCCGAAACCCGGACAGGCCCTTACGAGCAGTACTTC. As protein: CASSPETRTGPYEQYF. The chain has TRBV19 and TRBJ2-7, with TRBD1 identical over 7 bases. CDR1 is LNHDA, CDR2 SQIVND, per germline (reference sequence). J gave up 4 bases and V 5 bases, and 14 bases lay outside the gene matches. The CDR3 consists of 16 residues.

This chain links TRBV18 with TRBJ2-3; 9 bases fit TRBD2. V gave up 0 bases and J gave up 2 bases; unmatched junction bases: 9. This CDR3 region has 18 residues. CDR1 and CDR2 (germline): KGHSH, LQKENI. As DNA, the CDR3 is TGTGCCAGCTCACCACCGGCCGGGCTAGCGGGGATCACAGATACGCAGTATTTT. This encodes CASSPPAGLAGITDTQYF.